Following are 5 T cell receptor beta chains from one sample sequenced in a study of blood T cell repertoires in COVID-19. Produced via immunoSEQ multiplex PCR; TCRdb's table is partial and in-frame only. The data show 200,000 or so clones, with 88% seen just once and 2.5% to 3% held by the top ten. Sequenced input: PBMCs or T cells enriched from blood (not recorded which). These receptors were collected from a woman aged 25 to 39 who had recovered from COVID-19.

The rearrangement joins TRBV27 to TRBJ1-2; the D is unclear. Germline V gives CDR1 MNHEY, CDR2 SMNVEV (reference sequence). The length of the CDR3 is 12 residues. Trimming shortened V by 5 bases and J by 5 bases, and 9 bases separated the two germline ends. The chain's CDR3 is CASSHRDYGYTF. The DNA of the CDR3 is TGTGCCAGCAGTCACAGAGATTATGGCTACACCTTC.

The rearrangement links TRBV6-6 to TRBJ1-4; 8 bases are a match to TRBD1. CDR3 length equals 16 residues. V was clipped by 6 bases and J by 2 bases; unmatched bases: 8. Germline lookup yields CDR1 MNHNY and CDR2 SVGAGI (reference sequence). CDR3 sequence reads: CASRPLGTGTNEKLFF. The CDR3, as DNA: TGTGCCAGCAGGCCCCTTGGGACAGGCACTAATGAAAAACTGTTTTTT.

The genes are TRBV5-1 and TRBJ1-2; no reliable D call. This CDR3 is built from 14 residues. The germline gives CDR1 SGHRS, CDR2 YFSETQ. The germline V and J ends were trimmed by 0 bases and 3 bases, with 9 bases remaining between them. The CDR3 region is CASSLAGVHYGYTF. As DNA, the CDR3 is TGCGCCAGCAGCTTGGCCGGGGTACACTATGGCTACACCTTC.

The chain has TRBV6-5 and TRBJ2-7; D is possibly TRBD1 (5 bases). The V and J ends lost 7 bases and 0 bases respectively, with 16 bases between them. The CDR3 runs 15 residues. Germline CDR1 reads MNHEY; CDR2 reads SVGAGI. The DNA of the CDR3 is TGTGCCAGCACCGAGACAGACAAGAGCTCCTACGAGCAGTACTTC. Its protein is CASTETDKSSYEQYF.

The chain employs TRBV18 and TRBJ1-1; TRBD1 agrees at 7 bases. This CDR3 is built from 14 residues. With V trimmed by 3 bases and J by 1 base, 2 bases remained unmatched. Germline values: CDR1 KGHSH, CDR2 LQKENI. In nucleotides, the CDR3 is TGTGCCAGCTCACCTCGGACAGGGAACACTGAAGCTTTCTTT. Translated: CASSPRTGNTEAFF.